Detailed here is one TCR beta chain. Antigen unknown. This entry belongs to a study of human T cells and chemical hapten exposure. Study-wide context: A roughly 2 cm by roughly 2 cm inner upper arm patch received 2% DPC for sensitization. Whole-study results and caveats: Unchanged with DPC sensitization were TCRs above 1 in 1000 frequency.

TCRdb redid the calling of the RACE reads with MiXCR, one entry per CDR3 protein. The sample has 300,000 to 350,000 distinct CDR3 sequences, about 7% seen once. Germline values: CDR1 MDHEN, CDR2 SYDVKM. The CDR3 extends over 16 amino acids. The ends lost 6 bases at V and 2 bases at J; junction bases unmatched: 9. Time point here: patch test 1, 2 weeks after DPC sensitization. Treatment given: therapeutic diphenylcyclopropenone sensitization with weekly scalp DPC. Sequences were derived from whole blood, sampled in connection with sensitization to the hapten diphenylcyclopropenone (DPC). The clonotype comes from a woman between 18 and 30 years old with alopecia areata. Some clones in this sample may be carry-over from other donors' samples. This sequence joins TRBV28 and TRBJ2-1; 8 bases are a match to TRBD2. The CDR3 nucleotides are TGTGCCAGCAGCTCGGACGTTAGCGGGGCCTACAATGAGCAGTTCTTC. It codes for CASSSDVSGAYNEQFF.